The clone carrying this TCR beta chain was observed a few times. The data stem from a study of blood T cell repertoires in COVID-19. Study as a whole: Italy, Spain and the United States were the sources of the convalescent and acute COVID-19 samples.

In the original analysis: Estimated nucleated cell counts came from reference gene primer amplification. Clones were read by immunoSEQ multiplex PCR, and TCRdb kept only the in-frame ones, dropping some. V and J calls plus clone size are reproduced from that table; the DNA served to infer D and trimming. The table lists about 43,000 clones, approximately 90% of them singletons, with 15% to 19% in the top ten. The clonotype originates from a man aged 55 to 69 with active COVID-19. Sequencing was carried out using peripheral blood.

The CDR3 DNA follows: TGTGCCAGCACCTCACAGGGATATCAGCCCCAGCATTTT. This codes for CASTSQGYQPQHF. The chain uses TRBV6-6 and TRBJ1-5; a weak D match, TRBD1 (6 bases). The V end lost 7 bases, the J end lost 5 bases, and 12 bases lay between the germline ends. There are 13 residues in the CDR3. Germline CDR1 and CDR2: MNHNY and SVGAGI (reference sequence).